This TCR beta chain originates from a study of T cell responses to AZD1222 COVID-19 vaccine. The data were produced by immunoSEQ multiplex PCR, yet TCRdb's version contains in-frame clones alone and is incomplete. The data hold fewer than 200,000 clones, with 88% observed a single time. The CDR3 has 14 residues. Germline values: CDR1 MNHNS, CDR2 SASEGT. Trimming at V came to 2 bases and at J to 7 bases, leaving 3 bases not matched to a gene. The study, taken as a whole, reports: Unmutated regions of variants are reportedly targeted by nearly half of spike-specific TCRs. Most donors were white British, females outnumbered males, and clonal diversity was possibly underestimated.

Comment on this clone: The antigen is unknown.

The receptor was derived from an adult who received the AZD1222 COVID-19 vaccine. The chain has TRBV6-1 and TRBJ2-5; TRBD1 aligns across 11 bases. The source was peripheral blood, collected 28 days after the second AZD1222 dose. CDR3: CASSEWDRGVTQYF. As DNA, the CDR3 is TGTGCCAGCAGTGAATGGGACAGGGGGGTGACCCAGTACTTC.